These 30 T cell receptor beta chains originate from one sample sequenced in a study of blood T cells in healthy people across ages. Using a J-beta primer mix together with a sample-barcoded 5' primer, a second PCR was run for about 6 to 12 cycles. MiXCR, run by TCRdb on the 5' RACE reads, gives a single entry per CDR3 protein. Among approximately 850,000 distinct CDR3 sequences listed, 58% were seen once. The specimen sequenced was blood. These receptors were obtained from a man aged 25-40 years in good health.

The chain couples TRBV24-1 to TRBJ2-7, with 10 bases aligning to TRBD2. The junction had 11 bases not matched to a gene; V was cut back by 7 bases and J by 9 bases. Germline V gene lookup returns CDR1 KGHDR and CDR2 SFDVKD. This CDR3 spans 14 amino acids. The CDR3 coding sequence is TGTGCCACCAGCACTAGCGGGAACGGGAATGGGCAGTACTTC. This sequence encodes CATSTSGNGNGQYF.

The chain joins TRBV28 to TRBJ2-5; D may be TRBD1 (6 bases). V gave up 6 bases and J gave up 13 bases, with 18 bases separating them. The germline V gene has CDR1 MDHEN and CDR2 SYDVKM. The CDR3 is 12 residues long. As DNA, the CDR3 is TGTGCCAGCAGATCCATCCAGGGGCTTTTGTACTTC. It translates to CASRSIQGLLYF.

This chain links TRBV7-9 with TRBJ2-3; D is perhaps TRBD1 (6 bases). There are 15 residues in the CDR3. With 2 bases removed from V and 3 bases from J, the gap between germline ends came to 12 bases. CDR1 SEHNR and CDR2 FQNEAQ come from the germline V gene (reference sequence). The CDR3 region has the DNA TGTGCCAGCAGCTTACCAGGGGTGGGAACAGATACGCAGTATTTT. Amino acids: CASSLPGVGTDTQYF.

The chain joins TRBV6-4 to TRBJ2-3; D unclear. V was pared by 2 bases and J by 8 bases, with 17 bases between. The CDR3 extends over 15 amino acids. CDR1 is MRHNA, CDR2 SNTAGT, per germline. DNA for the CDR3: TGTGCCAGCAGTGACGTCCCACGCGGATTGGGTACGCAGTATTTT. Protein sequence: CASSDVPRGLGTQYF.

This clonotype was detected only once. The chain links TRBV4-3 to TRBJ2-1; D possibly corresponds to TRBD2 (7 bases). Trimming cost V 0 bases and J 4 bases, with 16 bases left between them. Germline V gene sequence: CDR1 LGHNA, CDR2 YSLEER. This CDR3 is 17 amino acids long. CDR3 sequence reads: CASSQEWAGARYNEQFF. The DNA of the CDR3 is TGCGCCAGCAGCCAAGAATGGGCGGGGGCCAGGTACAATGAGCAGTTCTTC.

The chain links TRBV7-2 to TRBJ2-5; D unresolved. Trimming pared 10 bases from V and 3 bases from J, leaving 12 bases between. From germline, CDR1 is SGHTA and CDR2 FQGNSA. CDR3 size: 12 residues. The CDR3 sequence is CATFADEETQYF. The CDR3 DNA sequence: TGTGCCACCTTCGCGGACGAAGAGACCCAGTACTTC.

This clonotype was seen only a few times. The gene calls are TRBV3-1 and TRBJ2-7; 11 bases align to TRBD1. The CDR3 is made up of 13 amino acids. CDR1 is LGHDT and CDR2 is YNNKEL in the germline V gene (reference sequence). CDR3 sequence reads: CASGGQGEYEQYF. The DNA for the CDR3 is TGTGCTAGTGGGGGACAGGGGGAATACGAGCAGTACTTC.

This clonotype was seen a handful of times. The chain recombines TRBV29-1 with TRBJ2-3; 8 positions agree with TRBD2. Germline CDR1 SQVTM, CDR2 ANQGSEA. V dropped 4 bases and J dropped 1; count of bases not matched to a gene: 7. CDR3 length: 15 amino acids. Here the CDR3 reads CSVALTSGRTDTQYF. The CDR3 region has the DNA TGCAGCGTTGCTCTTACTAGCGGTCGCACAGATACGCAGTATTTT.

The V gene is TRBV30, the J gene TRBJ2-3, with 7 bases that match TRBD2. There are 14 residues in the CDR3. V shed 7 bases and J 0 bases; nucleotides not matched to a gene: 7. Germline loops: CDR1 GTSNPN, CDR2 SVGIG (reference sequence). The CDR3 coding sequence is TGTGCCTTCTACACAGCGGGGAGCACAGATACGCAGTATTTT. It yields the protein CAFYTAGSTDTQYF. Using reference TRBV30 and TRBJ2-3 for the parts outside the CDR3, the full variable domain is SQTIHQWPATLVQPVGSPLSLECTVEGTSNPNLYWYRQAAGRGLQLLFYSVGIGQISSEVPQNLSASRPQDRQFILSSKKLLLSDSGFYLCAFYTAGSTDTQYFGPGTRLTVL.

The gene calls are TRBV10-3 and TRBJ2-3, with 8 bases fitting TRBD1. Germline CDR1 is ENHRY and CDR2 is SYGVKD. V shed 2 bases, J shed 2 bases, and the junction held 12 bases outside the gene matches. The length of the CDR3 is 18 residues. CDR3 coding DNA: TGTGCCATCAGTGAGGCCGAGACAGGGGAACGTCTCACAGATACGCAGTATTTT. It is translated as CAISEAETGERLTDTQYF.

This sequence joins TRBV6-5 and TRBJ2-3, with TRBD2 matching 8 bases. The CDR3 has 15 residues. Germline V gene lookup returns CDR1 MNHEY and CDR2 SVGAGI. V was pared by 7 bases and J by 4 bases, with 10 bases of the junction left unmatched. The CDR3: CASKGYAGGADTQYF. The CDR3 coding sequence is TGTGCCAGCAAGGGGTACGCGGGGGGAGCAGATACGCAGTATTTT.

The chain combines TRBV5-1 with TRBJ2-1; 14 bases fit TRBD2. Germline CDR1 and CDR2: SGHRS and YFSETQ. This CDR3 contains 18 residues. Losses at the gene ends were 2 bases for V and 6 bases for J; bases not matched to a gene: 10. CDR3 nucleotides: TGCGCCAGCAGCTTTGTTCGACTAGCGGGAGGGCAGGGCAATGAGCAGTTCTTC. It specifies CASSFVRLAGGQGNEQFF. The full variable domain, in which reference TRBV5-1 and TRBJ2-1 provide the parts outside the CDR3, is KAGVTQTPRYLIKTRGQQVTLSCSPISGHRSVSWYQQTPGQGLQFLFEYFSETQRNKGNFPGRFSGRQFSNSRSEMNVSTLELGDSALYLCASSFVRLAGGQGNEQFFGPGTRLTVL.

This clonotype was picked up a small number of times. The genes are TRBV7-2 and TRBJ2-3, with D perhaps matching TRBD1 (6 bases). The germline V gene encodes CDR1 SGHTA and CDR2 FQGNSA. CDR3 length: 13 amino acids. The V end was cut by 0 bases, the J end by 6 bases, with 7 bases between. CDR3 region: CASSLAQGDTQYF. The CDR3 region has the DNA TGTGCCAGCAGCTTAGCGCAGGGGGATACGCAGTATTTT.

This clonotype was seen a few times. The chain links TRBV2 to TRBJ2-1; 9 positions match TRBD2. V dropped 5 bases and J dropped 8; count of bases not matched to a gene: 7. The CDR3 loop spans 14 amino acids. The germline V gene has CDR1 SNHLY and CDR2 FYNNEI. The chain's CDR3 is CASSPASGMDEQFF. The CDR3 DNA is TGTGCCAGCAGTCCGGCTAGCGGGATGGATGAGCAGTTCTTC.

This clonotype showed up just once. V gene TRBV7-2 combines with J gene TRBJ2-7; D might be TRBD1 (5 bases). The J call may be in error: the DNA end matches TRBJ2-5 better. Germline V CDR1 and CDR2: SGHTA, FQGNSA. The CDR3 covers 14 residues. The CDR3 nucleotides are TGTGCCAGCAGCTTTCAGGGAAGTGAGGAGACCCAGTACTTC. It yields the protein CASSFQGSEETQYF.

The DNA for the CDR3 is TGCAGTGCTAACCTAGCTGTAGCGGGGGATGAGCAGTTCTTC. Its translation: CSANLAVAGDEQFF. This chain connects TRBV20-1 to TRBJ2-1; 9 bases are shared with TRBD2. In germline, CDR1 is DFQATT, CDR2 SNEGSKA (reference sequence). V shed 4 bases, J shed 8 bases, and the junction held 9 bases outside the gene matches. The CDR3 is 14 residues long.

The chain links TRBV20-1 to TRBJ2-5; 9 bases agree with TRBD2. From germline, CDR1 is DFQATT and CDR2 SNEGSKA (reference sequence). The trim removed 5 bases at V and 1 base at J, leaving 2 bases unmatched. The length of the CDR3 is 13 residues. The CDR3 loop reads CSAQLAGQETQYF. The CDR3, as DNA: TGCAGTGCTCAACTAGCGGGCCAAGAGACCCAGTACTTC.

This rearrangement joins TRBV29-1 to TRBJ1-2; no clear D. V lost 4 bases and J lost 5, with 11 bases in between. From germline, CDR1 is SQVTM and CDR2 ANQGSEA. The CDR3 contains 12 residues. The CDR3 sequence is CSVVAGDYGYTF. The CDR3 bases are TGCAGCGTTGTTGCAGGCGATTATGGCTACACCTTC.

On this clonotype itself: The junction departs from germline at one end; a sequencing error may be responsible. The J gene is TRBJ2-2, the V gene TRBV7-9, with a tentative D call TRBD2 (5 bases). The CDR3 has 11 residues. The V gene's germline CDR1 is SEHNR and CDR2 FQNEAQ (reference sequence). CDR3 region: CAGSLSGELFF. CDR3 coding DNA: TGTGCCGGCAGCTTATCCGGGGAACTGTTTTTT.

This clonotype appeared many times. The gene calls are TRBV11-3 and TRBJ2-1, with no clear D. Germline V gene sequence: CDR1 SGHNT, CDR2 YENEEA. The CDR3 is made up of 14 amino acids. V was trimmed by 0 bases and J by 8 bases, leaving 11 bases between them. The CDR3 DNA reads TGTGCCAGCAGCTTAGATGCCAGGTTGGATGAGCAGTTCTTC. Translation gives CASSLDARLDEQFF.

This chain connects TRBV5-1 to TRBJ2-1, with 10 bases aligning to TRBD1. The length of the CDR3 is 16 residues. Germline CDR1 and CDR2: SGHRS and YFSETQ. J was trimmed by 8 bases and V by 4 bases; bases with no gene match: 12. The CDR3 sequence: CASSSGTGVGIHEQFF. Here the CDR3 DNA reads TGCGCCAGCAGCAGCGGGACAGGGGTGGGAATCCATGAGCAGTTCTTC.

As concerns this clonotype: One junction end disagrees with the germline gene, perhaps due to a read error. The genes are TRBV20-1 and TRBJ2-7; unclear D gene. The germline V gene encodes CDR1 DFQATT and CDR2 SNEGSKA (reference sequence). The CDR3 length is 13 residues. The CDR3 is CSAIGWASYEQYF. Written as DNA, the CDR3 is TGTAGTGCTATCGGGTGGGCGTCCTACGAGCAGTACTTC.

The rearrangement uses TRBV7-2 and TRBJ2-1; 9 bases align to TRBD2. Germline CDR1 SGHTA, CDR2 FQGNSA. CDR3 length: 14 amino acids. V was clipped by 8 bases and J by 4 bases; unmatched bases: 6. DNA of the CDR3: TGTGCCAGCCTGGGGACTAGCAAATACAATGAGCAGTTCTTC. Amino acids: CASLGTSKYNEQFF.

The CDR3 DNA reads TGTGCCAGCAGCGAGGGTAGCGGACCCTTCAATGAGCAGTACTTC. This gives the protein CASSEGSGPFNEQYF. The genes are TRBV13 and TRBJ2-1, with D possibly matching TRBD2 (6 bases). The end of the DNA is better explained by TRBJ2-7, so the J call may be wrong. The length of the CDR3 is 15 residues. Per the germline V gene, CDR1 is PRHDT and CDR2 is FYEKMQ (reference sequence).

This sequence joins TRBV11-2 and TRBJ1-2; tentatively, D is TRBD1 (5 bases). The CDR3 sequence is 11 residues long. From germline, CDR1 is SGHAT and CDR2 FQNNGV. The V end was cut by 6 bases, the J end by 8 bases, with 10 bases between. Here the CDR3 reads CASRTTAGYTF. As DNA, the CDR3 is TGTGCCAGCAGAACGACAGCGGGCTACACCTTC.

The CDR3: CARGRLNEQYF. As DNA, the CDR3 is TGCGCCAGAGGACGCCTCAATGAGCAGTACTTC. The chain couples TRBV4-3 to TRBJ2-4; D is uncertain. CDR1 is LGHNA and CDR2 is YSLEER in the germline V gene. This CDR3 comprises 11 residues. V lost 9 bases to trimming and J lost 13 bases, with 16 bases between them.

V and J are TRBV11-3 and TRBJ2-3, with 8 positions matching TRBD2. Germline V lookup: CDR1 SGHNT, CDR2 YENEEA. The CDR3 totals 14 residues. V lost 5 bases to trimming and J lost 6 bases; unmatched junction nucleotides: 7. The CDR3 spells CASSPAGEGDTQYF. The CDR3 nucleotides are TGTGCCAGCAGCCCAGCGGGGGAAGGGGATACGCAGTATTTT.

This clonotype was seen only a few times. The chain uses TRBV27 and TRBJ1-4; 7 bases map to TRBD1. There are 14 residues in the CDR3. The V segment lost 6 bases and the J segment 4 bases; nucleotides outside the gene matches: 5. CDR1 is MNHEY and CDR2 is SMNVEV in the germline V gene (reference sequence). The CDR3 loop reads CASRPTGLNEKLFF. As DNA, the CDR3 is TGTGCCAGCAGACCGACAGGGCTTAATGAAAAACTGTTTTTT. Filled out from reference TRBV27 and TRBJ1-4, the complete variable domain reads EAQVTQNPRYLITVTGKKLTVTCSQNMNHEYMSWYRQDPGLGLRQIYYSMNVEVTDKGDVPEGYKVSRKEKRNFPLILESPSPNQTSLYFCASRPTGLNEKLFFGSGTQLSVL.

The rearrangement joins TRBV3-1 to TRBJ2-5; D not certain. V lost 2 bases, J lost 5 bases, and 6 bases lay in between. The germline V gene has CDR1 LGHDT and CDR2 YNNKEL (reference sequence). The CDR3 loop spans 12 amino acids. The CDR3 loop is CASSQLPETQYF. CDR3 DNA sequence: TGTGCCAGCAGCCAACTGCCGGAGACCCAGTACTTC.

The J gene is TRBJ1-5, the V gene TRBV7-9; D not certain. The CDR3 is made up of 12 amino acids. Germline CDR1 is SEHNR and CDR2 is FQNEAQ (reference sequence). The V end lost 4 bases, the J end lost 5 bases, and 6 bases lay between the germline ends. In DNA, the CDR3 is TGTGCCAGCAGCTATTTTGATCAGCCCCAGCATTTT. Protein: CASSYFDQPQHF.